The clone carrying this TCR beta chain was seen many times. The germline V gene has CDR1 SQVTM and CDR2 ANQGSEA. CDR3 length: 14 amino acids. Germline trimming cut 0 bases from V and 5 bases from J; bases unmatched to any gene: 5. This sample stems from a study of T-cell reconstitution after alpha-beta-depleted transplantation in children. Library preparation (for TCRbeta) was performed with unique molecular identifiers. From the PCR reads, TCRdb called clonotypes with MiXCR, one entry per CDR3 protein. The sample consists of 330,000 or so distinct CDR3 sequences, around a tenth of them appearing once.

The J gene is TRBJ2-7, the V gene TRBV29-1; 9 nucleotides align to TRBD1. The clonotype comes from a human donor who donated a stem cell graft to a child with acute lymphoblastic leukemia. The source was PBMCs from the stem cell graft donor, collected from the stem cell graft. CDR3 sequence reads: CSVEDLGTGNEQYF. The CDR3, as DNA: TGCAGCGTTGAAGATCTAGGGACAGGGAACGAGCAGTACTTC.